The subject of this entry is one T cell receptor (beta chain). Its antigen is undetermined. The CDR3 consists of 14 residues. Germline loops: CDR1 SGHRS, CDR2 YFSETQ. The V gene lost 0 bases and the J gene lost 2 bases, with 8 bases spanning the gap. Generated by immunoSEQ multiplex PCR, the TCRdb table keeps only in-frame clones and is missing some. In the table there are fewer than 55,000 clones, roughly nine tenths of which are singletons. This entry comes from a study of OX40 agonist ivuxolimab in advanced cancers. Overall study context: Hepatocellular carcinoma, melanoma, renal cell or head and neck cancer was diagnosed in the dose-escalation patients.

Whole-study findings and limits: Within 6 weeks, CD4+ and CD8+ blood T cells expanded clonally at 0.1 to 3.0 mg/kg.

Sequenced material: CD4+ or CD8+ T cells sorted from blood, taken in a trial of the OX40 agonist ivuxolimab. V is TRBV5-1 and J is TRBJ1-2, with D possibly being TRBD1 (6 bases). This receptor was identified in an adult with an advanced solid tumor such as melanoma, head and neck, liver or kidney cancer. In DNA form, the CDR3 reads TGCGCCAGCAGCTTGGAAGGGGGAAACTATGGCTACACCTTC. Translated, it gives CASSLEGGNYGYTF.